This T cell receptor (beta chain) is drawn from a study of CD8+CD57+ T cells in acquired aplastic anemia. On the study more broadly: When averaged, DNA from sorted CD4+ and CD8+ cells came to around 3.4 ug.

Profiling that covered TCR beta VDJ and CDR3 relied on genomic DNA as its template. TCRdb recomputed calls from the reads with MiXCR, one row per CDR3 protein. The data show 400,000 to 500,000 distinct CDR3 sequences, 55% to 75% seen once. This CDR3 has 15 amino acids. V was clipped by 5 bases and J by 6 bases, with 21 bases between them. The germline CDR1 and CDR2 sequences are DFQATT and SNEGSKA (reference sequence). The origin of this receptor is a human donor in good health, serving as a control. Material: sorted CD4+, CD8+, or CD8+CD57+ T cells (not recorded which) from PBMCs. This rearrangement joins TRBV20-1 to TRBJ2-3; D is unresolved. CDR3 in amino acids: CSADPGEVNGDTQYF. CDR3 nucleotide sequence: TGCAGTGCTGACCCGGGCGAGGTCAATGGGGATACGCAGTATTTT.